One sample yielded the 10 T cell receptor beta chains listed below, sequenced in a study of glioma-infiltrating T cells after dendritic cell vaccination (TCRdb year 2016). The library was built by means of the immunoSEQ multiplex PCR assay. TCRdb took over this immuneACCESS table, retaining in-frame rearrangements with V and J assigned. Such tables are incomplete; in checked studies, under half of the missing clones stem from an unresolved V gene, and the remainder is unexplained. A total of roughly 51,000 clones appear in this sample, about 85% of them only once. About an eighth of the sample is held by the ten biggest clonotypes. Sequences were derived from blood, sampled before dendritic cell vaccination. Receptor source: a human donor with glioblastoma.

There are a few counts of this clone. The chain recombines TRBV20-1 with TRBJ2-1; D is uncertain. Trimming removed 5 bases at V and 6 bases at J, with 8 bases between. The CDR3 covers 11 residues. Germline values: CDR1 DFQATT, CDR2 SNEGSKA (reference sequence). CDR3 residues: CSAQDGNEQFF. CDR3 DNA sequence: TGCAGTGCTCAGGATGGCAATGAGCAGTTCTTC.

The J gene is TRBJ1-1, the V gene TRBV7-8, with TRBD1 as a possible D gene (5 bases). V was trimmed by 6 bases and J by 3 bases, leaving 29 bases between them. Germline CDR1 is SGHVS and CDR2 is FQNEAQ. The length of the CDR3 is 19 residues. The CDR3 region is CASRSPPVRIWGRDTEAFF. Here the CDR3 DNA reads TGTGCCAGCAGATCCCCCCCCGTCAGGATATGGGGCAGGGACACTGAAGCTTTCTTT. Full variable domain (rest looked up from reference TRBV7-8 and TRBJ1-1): GAGVSQSPRYKVAKRGQDVALRCDPISGHVSLFWYQQALGQGPEFLTYFQNEAQLDKSGLPSDRFFAERPEGSVSTLKIQRTQQEDSAVYLCASRSPPVRIWGRDTEAFFGQGTRLTVV.

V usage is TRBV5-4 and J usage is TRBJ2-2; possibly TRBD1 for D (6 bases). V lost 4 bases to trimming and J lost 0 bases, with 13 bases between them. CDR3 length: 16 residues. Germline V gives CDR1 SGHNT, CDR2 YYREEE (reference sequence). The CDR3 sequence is CASSTGQRSNTGELFF. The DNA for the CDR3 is TGTGCCAGCAGCACAGGACAGCGATCGAACACCGGGGAGCTGTTTTTT. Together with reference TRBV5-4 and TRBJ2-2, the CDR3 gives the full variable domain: ETGVTQSPTHLIKTRGQQVTLRCSSQSGHNTVSWYQQALGQGPQFIFQYYREEENGRGNFPPRFSGLQFPNYSSELNVNALELDDSALYLCASSTGQRSNTGELFFGEGSRLTVL.

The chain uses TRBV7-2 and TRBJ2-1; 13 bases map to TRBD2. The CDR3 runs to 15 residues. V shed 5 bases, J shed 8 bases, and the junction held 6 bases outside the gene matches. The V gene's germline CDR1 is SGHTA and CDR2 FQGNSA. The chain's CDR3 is CASSRRTSGSDEQFF. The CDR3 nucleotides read TGTGCCAGCAGCCGACGGACTAGCGGGAGCGATGAGCAGTTCTTC.

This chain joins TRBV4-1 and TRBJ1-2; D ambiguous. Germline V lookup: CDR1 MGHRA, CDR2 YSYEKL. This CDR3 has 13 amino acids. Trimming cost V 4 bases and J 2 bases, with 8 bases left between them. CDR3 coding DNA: TGCGCCAGCAGCCCGAGCCCGAACTATGGCTACACCTTC. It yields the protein CASSPSPNYGYTF.

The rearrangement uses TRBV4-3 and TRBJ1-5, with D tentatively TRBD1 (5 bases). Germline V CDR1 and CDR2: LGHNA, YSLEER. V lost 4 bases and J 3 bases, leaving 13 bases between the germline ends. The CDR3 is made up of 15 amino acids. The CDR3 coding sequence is TGCGCCAGCAGCCTCGACAGAAGTTTCAATCAGCCCCAGCATTTT. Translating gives CASSLDRSFNQPQHF.

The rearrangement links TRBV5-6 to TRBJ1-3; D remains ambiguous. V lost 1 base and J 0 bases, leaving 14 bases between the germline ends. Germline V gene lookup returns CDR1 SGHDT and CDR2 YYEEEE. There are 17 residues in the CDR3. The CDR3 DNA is TGTGCCAGCAGCTTGCCTACACAAACTATCTCTGGAAACACCATATATTTT. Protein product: CASSLPTQTISGNTIYF.

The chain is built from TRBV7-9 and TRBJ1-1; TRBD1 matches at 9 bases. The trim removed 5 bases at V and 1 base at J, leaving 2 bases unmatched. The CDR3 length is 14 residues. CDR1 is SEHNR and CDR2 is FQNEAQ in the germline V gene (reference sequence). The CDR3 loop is CASSRGQGNTEAFF. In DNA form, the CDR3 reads TGTGCCAGCAGCAGGGGACAGGGGAACACTGAAGCTTTCTTT.

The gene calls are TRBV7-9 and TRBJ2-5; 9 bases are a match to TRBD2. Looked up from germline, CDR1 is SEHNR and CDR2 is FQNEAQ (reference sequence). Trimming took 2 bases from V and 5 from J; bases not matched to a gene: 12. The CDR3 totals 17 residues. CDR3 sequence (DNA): TGTGCCAGCAGCTTAAGTTCGGGGCGGGGGGGCCGGGAGACCCAGTACTTC. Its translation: CASSLSSGRGGRETQYF.

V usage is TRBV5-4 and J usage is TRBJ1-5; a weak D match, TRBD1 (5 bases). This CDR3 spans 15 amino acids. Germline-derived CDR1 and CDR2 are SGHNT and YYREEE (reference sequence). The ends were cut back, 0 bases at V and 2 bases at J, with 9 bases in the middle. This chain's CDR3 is CASSLDPGGNQPQHF. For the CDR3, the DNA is TGTGCCAGCAGCTTGGACCCGGGGGGCAATCAGCCCCAGCATTTT.